The clone carrying this T cell receptor beta chain appeared many times. Its antigen is unidentified. This entry is derived from a study of T cells after yellow fever vaccination. The overall study: Preparing low-cell-number fractions relied on SMART-Seq v4 Ultra Low Input.

Germline values: CDR1 SGHTA, CDR2 FQGNSA. This CDR3 spans 17 amino acids. The V and J ends lost 2 bases and 6 bases, in that order; junction bases with no gene match: 13. Whole-study results and caveats: A large majority of primary-vaccination clones showed up again after the booster (approximately 96% CD4, approximately 90% CD8). The presence of abundant clonotypes contaminating from the bulk population was possible in FACS-sorted repertoires.

As TCR cDNA was made by 5'RACE template switching, a universal primer site and UMIs were added. TCRdb re-called the 5' RACE reads with MiXCR, one entry per CDR3 protein. The repertoire holds under 600,000 distinct CDR3 sequences, with just over 20% as singletons. This TCR was sampled from a man aged 18-30 years who received the YFV17D yellow fever vaccine. The chain uses TRBV7-2 and TRBJ2-7, with 10 bases that match TRBD2. This specimen consisted of PBMCs, obtained 20 to 25 days after the first yellow fever vaccination. The CDR3 DNA sequence: TGTGCCAGCAGCTTACACCCTCAGCGGGGGGGGGTGGGCGAGCAGTACTTC. It yields the protein CASSLHPQRGGVGEQYF.